Below, one T cell receptor beta chain is given with its context. Authors' processing steps: Amplifying reference gene primers gave estimates of nucleated cell counts. Some clones are missing from TCRdb's copy, which holds only in-frame ones; the method was immunoSEQ multiplex PCR. V and J calls and clone size are as listed in that table; D and trimming were resolved from the DNA. The profile shows 65,000 to 90,000 clones, about 93% of them singletons. The sample comes from a study of blood T cell repertoires in COVID-19. Study background: The samples span acute and convalescent COVID-19 from the United States, Italy and Spain. PBMCs, B-cell-depleted T cells, or T cells provided the cDNA or gDNA that made up the material.

Source material: peripheral blood. This receptor was obtained from a human donor in a cohort sampled during active COVID-19.

The CDR3 nucleotides read TGTGCCATCAGTGTTTCTAGCGGGGGGGGAGGCACAGATACGCAGTATTTT. Protein sequence: CAISVSSGGGGTDTQYF. The chain uses TRBV10-3 and TRBJ2-3; 12 nucleotides align to TRBD2. The CDR3 has 17 amino acids. Germline V lookup: CDR1 ENHRY, CDR2 SYGVKD. V trimming: 4 bases; J trimming: 1 base; junction bases outside the gene matches: 6.